Below, one T cell receptor (beta chain) is given with its context. Its matching antigen is unknown. The method was immunoSEQ multiplex PCR; TCRdb's version includes in-frame clones alone and lacks a portion of them. The repertoire holds around 130,000 clones, with over 85% as singletons. This CDR3 has 15 amino acids. CDR1 is MNHNS, CDR2 SASEGT, per germline. The V end was cut by 2 bases, the J end by 8 bases, with 18 bases between. These data come from a study of T cell responses to AZD1222 COVID-19 vaccine. Study results and caveats: Reports indicate that nearly half of spike-specific TCRs are directed at unmutated variant regions. The span of vaccine-associated CD4 TCRs extended across spike, with dominance at 160-218 and 743-854. Mostly white British, mostly female donors; authors suggested clonal diversity may be underestimated.

This specimen was peripheral blood, taken on day 0 of AZD1222 vaccination. This sequence was found in an adult in good health. The chain carries TRBV6-1 and TRBJ1-2; tentative D call: TRBD1 (6 bases). In nucleotides, the CDR3 is TGTGCCAGCAGTGAACTTTTGACACACCAGGGGGGCTACACCTTC. This translates into CASSELLTHQGGYTF.